The sequence of this T cell receptor (beta chain) was determined in a study of cytomegalovirus exposure and HLA in healthy donors. Trimming removed 3 bases from V and 9 bases from J, with 9 bases in between. Germline V gives CDR1 MNHEY, CDR2 SVGAGI. There are 11 residues in the CDR3. Study-wide results and caveats: Donors were assumed by presence/absence analyses to have roughly uniform sequencing depth. Researchers reported from a later analysis that most CMV-associated TCR beta chains appeared HLA-restricted.

PCR used 60 Vbeta primers and 13 Jbeta primers. TCRdb's table, derived via immunoSEQ multiplex PCR, lists solely in-frame clones and lacks some. The table lists some 120,000 clones, 80% of them singletons. In the case of this clone: Its antigen remains unidentified.

The chain couples TRBV6-5 to TRBJ2-7; D is possibly TRBD2 (6 bases). The sequence came from a man under 40 in good health and CMV-seronegative. The sequencing input was PBMCs. The CDR3 sequence is CASSYGRTQYF. Here the CDR3 DNA reads TGTGCCAGCAGTTATGGGAGGACGCAGTACTTC.